These 24 T cell receptor beta chains came from one sample sequenced in a study of technical replicates of blood from several donors. Data came from immunoSEQ multiplex PCR; TCRdb stores just in-frame clones and leaves some out. The table has roughly 56,000 clones, around 96% seen once. Sample: PBMCs. The receptors were gathered from a human donor in good health. Some clones in this sample may be carry-over from other donors' samples.

Regarding this clone: The sample holds other DNA sequences that translate to the same CDR3. This rearrangement joins TRBV19 to TRBJ2-7; 8 bases are shared with TRBD2. The CDR3 loop spans 14 amino acids. V lost 1 base and J lost 3; bases outside the gene matches: 2. Germline assignment: CDR1 LNHDA and CDR2 SQIVND (reference sequence). The CDR3 region is CASSIGGTSYEQYF. DNA of the CDR3: TGTGCCAGTAGTATAGGCGGGACTAGCTACGAGCAGTACTTC.

This sequence joins TRBV7-6 and TRBJ2-2, with 11 positions matching TRBD1. In germline, CDR1 is SGHVS, CDR2 FNYEAQ. The CDR3 contains 15 residues. With V trimmed by 5 bases and J by 7 bases, 6 bases remained unmatched. The CDR3: CASSPGTGGHGELFF. In nucleotides, the CDR3 is TGTGCCAGCAGCCCCGGGACAGGGGGACACGGGGAGCTGTTTTTT.

V and J are TRBV5-1 and TRBJ2-7, with TRBD2 matching over 7 bases. The V gene's germline CDR1 is SGHRS and CDR2 YFSETQ. The CDR3 contains 15 residues. J lost 3 bases, V lost 4 bases, and 10 bases had no gene match. CDR3 sequence (DNA): TGCGCCAGCAGCGCGGGGGTGTTACTTATCTACGAGCAGTACTTC. Translation gives CASSAGVLLIYEQYF.

This rearrangement joins TRBV14 to TRBJ2-7; 8 bases match TRBD2. Trimming took 1 base from V and 6 from J; bases not matched to a gene: 5. CDR1 SGHDN and CDR2 FVKESK come from the germline V gene. This CDR3 contains 14 residues. The CDR3 DNA follows: TGTGCCAGCAGCCAAGTCGGACTAGCATCCGAGCAGTACTTC. It encodes CASSQVGLASEQYF.

This chain uses TRBV7-2 with TRBJ2-3; 13 bases are shared with TRBD2. V shed 5 bases, J shed 2 bases, and the junction held 10 bases outside the gene matches. CDR1 is SGHTA, CDR2 FQGNSA, per germline. This CDR3 has 18 residues. CDR3 region: CASSHRTSGGLNTDTQYF. CDR3 in DNA: TGTGCCAGCAGCCATCGGACTAGCGGGGGCCTTAACACAGATACGCAGTATTTT.

The chain recombines TRBV29-1 with TRBJ2-1; 12 nucleotides agree with TRBD1. The CDR3 totals 16 residues. CDR1 and CDR2 from the germline V gene are SQVTM and ANQGSEA. V lost 7 bases and J lost 6; bases outside the gene matches: 13. The CDR3 sequence is CSATGGGTGGPNEQFF. The DNA for the CDR3 is TGCAGCGCCACCGGCGGGGGGACAGGGGGCCCCAATGAGCAGTTCTTC.

The V and J genes are TRBV7-6 and TRBJ2-7; D is possibly TRBD2 (5 bases). The germline CDR1 and CDR2 sequences are SGHVS and FNYEAQ. The CDR3 extends over 13 amino acids. V shed 4 bases and J shed 2 bases, with 9 bases lying between them. This chain's CDR3 is CASSSPGTYEQYF. The CDR3 DNA follows: TGTGCCAGCAGCTCCCCCGGGACCTACGAGCAGTACTTC.

As concerns this clone: This sample also contains other DNA sequences that code for the same CDR3. This chain joins TRBV7-2 and TRBJ2-7, with 11 bases identical to TRBD2. Trimming removed 3 bases from V and 4 bases from J; junction bases left unmatched: 5. The CDR3 runs 15 residues. CDR1 is SGHTA, CDR2 FQGNSA, per germline. Written as DNA, the CDR3 is TGTGCCAGCAGCTTCACTAGCGGGAGAGTTTACGAGCAGTACTTC. This gives the protein CASSFTSGRVYEQYF.

This chain links TRBV11-2 with TRBJ2-3; D might be TRBD2 (5 bases). Trimming pared 5 bases from V and 2 bases from J, leaving 14 bases between. Germline-derived CDR1 and CDR2 are SGHAT and FQNNGV. This CDR3 is built from 15 residues. CDR3 protein: CASSPLSVNTDTQYF. Written as DNA, the CDR3 is TGTGCCAGCAGCCCCCTTAGCGTTAACACAGATACGCAGTATTTT.

This clone was seen a single time. This chain connects TRBV19 to TRBJ1-6; D not certain. Germline values: CDR1 LNHDA, CDR2 SQIVND (reference sequence). The CDR3 is made up of 12 amino acids. V lost 5 bases to trimming and J lost 9 bases, with 8 bases between them. The DNA for the CDR3 is TGTGCCAGTAGTGGCGGATCTTCACCCCTCCACTTT. Its translation: CASSGGSSPLHF.

Regarding this clone: Compared with germline, one end of the junction differs, possibly owing to a read error. Other DNA sequences in this sample translate to the same CDR3. V is TRBV6-1 and J is TRBJ2-4; D perhaps matches TRBD1 (5 bases). There are 15 residues in the CDR3. CDR1 is MNHNS and CDR2 is SASEGT in the germline V gene. The CDR3 nucleotides are TGTGCCAGCAGTGAAGTAGTAGGGGATCAAAACATTCAGTACTTT. As protein: CASSEVVGDQNIQYF.

V usage is TRBV5-3 and J usage is TRBJ2-1, with D maybe TRBD2 (7 bases). TRBV5-3 is noted as an ORF with a role that remains uncertain. There are 15 residues in the CDR3. The CDR3 DNA sequence: TGTGCGATTAAACTCGGCGGGGGCGATTTTGGTGAGCAGTTCTTC. Amino acid sequence: CAIKLGGGDFGEQFF.

The chain couples TRBV5-1 to TRBJ2-3; no clear D gene. CDR1 is SGHRS, CDR2 YFSETQ, per germline. This CDR3 has 14 amino acids. The V gene lost 1 base and the J gene lost 4 bases, with 10 bases spanning the gap. Here the CDR3 reads CASSLSSVADTQYF. Here the CDR3 DNA reads TGCGCCAGCAGCTTGTCATCAGTCGCAGATACGCAGTATTTT. The full variable domain, rest sourced from reference TRBV5-1 and TRBJ2-3, is KAGVTQTPRYLIKTRGQQVTLSCSPISGHRSVSWYQQTPGQGLQFLFEYFSETQRNKGNFPGRFSGRQFSNSRSEMNVSTLELGDSALYLCASSLSSVADTQYFGPGTRLTVL.

The chain combines TRBV7-9 with TRBJ2-7, with D perhaps TRBD2 (6 bases). V lost 5 bases, J lost 6 bases, and 17 bases lay in between. In germline, CDR1 is SEHNR, CDR2 FQNEAQ (reference sequence). The CDR3 length is 14 residues. CDR3 coding DNA: TGTGCCAGCAGCCCAGTCGGGGGACGGGGCGAGCAGTACTTC. This sequence encodes CASSPVGGRGEQYF.

This chain links TRBV19 with TRBJ2-7; TRBD1 agrees at 10 bases. This CDR3 has 15 amino acids. Germline V gene lookup returns CDR1 LNHDA and CDR2 SQIVND (reference sequence). V was pared by 6 bases and J by 0 bases, with 5 bases of the junction left unmatched. As DNA, the CDR3 is TGTGCCAGTAGCAAGAGGACAGGGGGCTCCTACGAGCAGTACTTC. It translates to CASSKRTGGSYEQYF.

The chain joins TRBV5-4 to TRBJ1-3, with a possible D match to TRBD1 (5 bases). There are 16 residues in the CDR3. Trimming pared 3 bases from V and 0 bases from J, leaving 13 bases between. Per germline, CDR1 SGHNT and CDR2 YYREEE (reference sequence). In DNA, the CDR3 is TGTGCCAGCAGCTCGTTTGACAGCCGCTCTGGAAACACCATATATTTT. The encoded protein is CASSSFDSRSGNTIYF.

V gene TRBV18 combines with J gene TRBJ2-7; 10 bases are a match to TRBD2. V lost 3 bases, J lost 5 bases, and 4 bases stayed unmatched. The germline V gene encodes CDR1 KGHSH and CDR2 LQKENI. CDR3 length: 14 amino acids. The CDR3: CASSPGLAMDEQYF. The CDR3 bases are TGTGCCAGCTCACCGGGACTAGCGATGGACGAGCAGTACTTC.

This chain connects TRBV6-5 to TRBJ2-1; 9 bases align to TRBD2. Unmatched junction bases numbered 7, after V lost 0 bases and J lost 7 bases. The germline CDR1 and CDR2 sequences are MNHEY and SVGAGI. The CDR3 length is 16 residues. CDR3: CASSYSRAGGPNEQFF. CDR3 DNA sequence: TGTGCCAGCAGTTACTCGCGGGCGGGGGGGCCGAATGAGCAGTTCTTC.

The chain is built from TRBV7-8 and TRBJ2-1; 14 bases are a match to TRBD2. V shed 4 bases, J shed 8 bases, and the junction held 4 bases outside the gene matches. The CDR3 has 15 residues. Per germline, CDR1 SGHVS and CDR2 FQNEAQ. CDR3 protein: CASSSGLAGVDEQFF. The DNA for the CDR3 is TGTGCCAGCAGCTCGGGACTAGCGGGAGTGGATGAGCAGTTCTTC.

The rearrangement joins TRBV10-3 to TRBJ2-1; possibly TRBD2 for D (6 bases). The CDR3 has 15 amino acids. Germline V CDR1 and CDR2: ENHRY, SYGVKD. Between the trimmed V and J ends, which lost 3 bases and 3 bases, there was a span of 12 bases. This chain's CDR3 is CAISERTINYNEQFF. CDR3 nucleotides: TGTGCCATCAGTGAAAGGACTATCAACTACAATGAGCAGTTCTTC.

The genes are TRBV4-2 and TRBJ1-5; possible D gene TRBD1, 5 bases. Between the trimmed V and J ends, which lost 0 bases and 4 bases, there was a span of 13 bases. Germline V gives CDR1 LGHNA, CDR2 YNFKEQ. The CDR3 consists of 16 residues. CDR3: CASSQDLGSGNQPQHF. The CDR3 bases are TGTGCCAGCAGCCAAGACCTAGGATCAGGGAATCAGCCCCAGCATTTT.

The chain joins TRBV9 to TRBJ2-2, with 13 positions matching TRBD2. The CDR3 length is 17 residues. Germline V gives CDR1 SGDLS, CDR2 YYNGEE. J gave up 1 base and V 4 bases, and 4 bases lay outside the gene matches. The CDR3 nucleotides read TGTGCCAGCAGCCACCGACTAGCGGGGGGGAACACCGGGGAGCTGTTTTTT. Translation gives CASSHRLAGGNTGELFF. Based on the CDR3 plus reference TRBV9 and TRBJ2-2, the full variable domain is DSGVTQTPKHLITATGQRVTLRCSPRSGDLSVYWYQQSLDQGLQFLIQYYNGEERAKGNILERFSAQQFPDLHSELNLSSLELGDSALYFCASSHRLAGGNTGELFFGEGSRLTVL.

This chain connects TRBV7-2 to TRBJ2-3; 8 bases agree with TRBD2. Per germline, CDR1 SGHTA and CDR2 FQGNSA. The J segment lost 6 bases and the V segment lost 6 bases, leaving 11 bases of the junction unmatched. CDR3 length equals 15 residues. In nucleotides, the CDR3 is TGTGCCAGCAGTATGGGTAGCGGGACTTTCGATACGCAGTATTTT. This sequence encodes CASSMGSGTFDTQYF.

The V gene is TRBV4-1, the J gene TRBJ2-7; unclear D gene. Germline V CDR1 and CDR2: MGHRA, YSYEKL. Trimming cost V 0 bases and J 4 bases, with 4 bases left between them. CDR3 size: 12 residues. The CDR3 loop is CASSQDMYEQYF. The CDR3, as DNA: TGCGCCAGCAGCCAAGATATGTACGAGCAGTACTTC.